A single sample gave rise to the 6 T cell receptor beta chains below, sequenced in a study of early T cells in non-severe SARS-CoV-2 infection. TCRdb passed the 5' RACE reads through MiXCR, listing each CDR3 protein once. Seen here are about 25,000 distinct CDR3 sequences, about 5.5% observed once, and the top ten hold 2% to 3%. Sequenced material: whole blood. The receptor set was obtained from an adult who was a healthcare worker with PCR-confirmed SARS-CoV-2 infection or an uninfected control (not recorded which).

This clonotype was detected ten times or more. V gene TRBV5-1 combines with J gene TRBJ1-1; D is perhaps TRBD1 (6 bases). Germline lookup yields CDR1 SGHRS and CDR2 YFSETQ. CDR3 length: 16 residues. V was pared by 6 bases and J by 3 bases, with 21 bases between. In DNA form, the CDR3 reads TGCGCCAGCACCCCCTCGGGGGTAGGGGGGTACACTGAAGCTTTCTTT. Its protein product is CASTPSGVGGYTEAFF.

This clonotype was detected many times. The CDR3 region has the DNA TGTGCCAGCACGCGCGGCACCGGGTCCGACCGCTCTGGAAACACCATATATTTT. Protein sequence: CASTRGTGSDRSGNTIYF. The V call is TRBV6-6, the J call TRBJ1-3; D gene uncertain. The CDR3 length is 18 residues. Trimming shortened V by 7 bases and J by 0 bases, and 22 bases separated the two germline ends. Germline CDR1 is MNHNY and CDR2 is SVGAGI (reference sequence).

The chain links TRBV20-1 to TRBJ1-1; D is unclear. The V gene lost 1 base and the J gene lost 0 bases, with 6 bases spanning the gap. Germline-derived CDR1 and CDR2 are DFQATT and SNEGSKA (reference sequence). This CDR3 spans 13 amino acids. CDR3: CSARGGMNTEAFF. In DNA, the CDR3 is TGCAGTGCTAGAGGCGGGATGAACACTGAAGCTTTCTTT.

Ten or more counts support this clonotype. The chain couples TRBV6-1 to TRBJ2-3; D unresolved. CDR1 is MNHNS and CDR2 is SASEGT in the germline V gene. The CDR3 covers 15 residues. Trimming took off 4 bases at V and 4 bases at J, with 15 bases between the two ends. The CDR3 DNA follows: TGTGCCAGCAGTGTCAGGATTCGAGGTCCAGATACGCAGTATTTT. Its translation: CASSVRIRGPDTQYF.

This clonotype came up many times. This sequence joins TRBV6-6 and TRBJ2-1, with D perhaps TRBD1 (6 bases). Germline lookup yields CDR1 MNHNY and CDR2 SVGAGI (reference sequence). Trimming removed 5 bases from V and 10 bases from J, with 18 bases in between. The CDR3 is 14 amino acids. CDR3 DNA: TGTGCCAGCAGTAGAGTCCAGGGGAGAGGGGAGCAGTTCTTC. It encodes CASSRVQGRGEQFF.

This clonotype was seen a handful of times. The J gene is TRBJ2-1, the V gene TRBV12-5; TRBD2 matches at 8 bases. CDR1 and CDR2 from the germline V gene are LGHNT and FRNRAP. CDR3 size: 16 residues. J lost 1 base, V lost 6 bases, and 8 bases had no gene match. CDR3 residues: CASGLYGGGSYNEQFF. The CDR3 nucleotides are TGTGCTAGTGGCCTCTACGGGGGGGGATCCTACAATGAGCAGTTCTTC. The full variable domain, completed using reference TRBV12-5 and TRBJ2-1, is DARVTQTPRHKVTEMGQEVTMRCQPILGHNTVFWYRQTMMQGLELLAYFRNRAPLDDSGMPKDRFSAEMPDATLATLKIQPSEPRDSAVYFCASGLYGGGSYNEQFFGPGTRLTVL.